These 5 T cell receptor beta chains were all obtained from the same sample, sequenced in a study of CD8 T cells in Susac syndrome. Reverse transcription of about 0.5 to 1 ug RNA was performed with random hexamers. MiXCR, applied by TCRdb to the immunoSEQ multiplex PCR reads, yields one record per CDR3 protein. The table shows about 200,000 distinct CDR3 sequences, with around nine tenths occurring only once. Sequenced input: CD8+ T cells from PBMCs. The receptors derive from a human donor with multiple sclerosis.

The rearrangement uses TRBV27 and TRBJ2-1; D perhaps matches TRBD2 (5 bases). The germline gives CDR1 MNHEY, CDR2 SMNVEV (reference sequence). The CDR3 covers 13 residues. The V end was cut by 3 bases, the J end by 7 bases, with 10 bases between. CDR3 loop: CASSFRTLNEQFF. The CDR3 nucleotides read TGTGCCAGCAGTTTTCGGACTCTGAATGAGCAGTTCTTC.

This chain joins TRBV4-3 and TRBJ2-6, with D unresolved. Trimming took 1 base from V and 0 from J, leaving 10 bases between them. Germline CDR1 LGHNA, CDR2 YSLEER. This CDR3 contains 17 residues. CDR3 bases: TGCGCCAGCAGCCAAGCGATGGGGTACTCTGGGGCCAACGTCCTGACTTTC. This encodes CASSQAMGYSGANVLTF.

The rearrangement joins TRBV5-7 to TRBJ2-7; D is unresolved. TRBV5-7 is an ORF; its function is uncertain. V lost 2 bases to trimming and J lost 3 bases, with 6 bases between them. CDR3 length equals 12 residues. The CDR3 sequence is CASSLKIYEQYF. The CDR3 bases are TGTGCCAGCAGCTTAAAGATCTACGAGCAGTACTTC.

The genes are TRBV19 and TRBJ1-5; no definite D call. Trimming removed 2 bases at V and 7 bases at J, with 9 bases between. This CDR3 comprises 13 residues. Germline V gene sequence: CDR1 LNHDA, CDR2 SQIVND (reference sequence). The CDR3 DNA reads TGTGCCAGTAGTATACTACCCGGGCAGCCCCAGCATTTT. Its protein is CASSILPGQPQHF.

V and J are TRBV20-1 and TRBJ1-2; D ambiguous. This CDR3 is built from 10 residues. V lost 2 bases and J lost 13, with 11 bases in between. In germline, CDR1 is DFQATT, CDR2 SNEGSKA (reference sequence). CDR3 residues: CSARPPGPTF. In nucleotides, the CDR3 is TGCAGTGCTAGACCGCCGGGCCCCACCTTC.